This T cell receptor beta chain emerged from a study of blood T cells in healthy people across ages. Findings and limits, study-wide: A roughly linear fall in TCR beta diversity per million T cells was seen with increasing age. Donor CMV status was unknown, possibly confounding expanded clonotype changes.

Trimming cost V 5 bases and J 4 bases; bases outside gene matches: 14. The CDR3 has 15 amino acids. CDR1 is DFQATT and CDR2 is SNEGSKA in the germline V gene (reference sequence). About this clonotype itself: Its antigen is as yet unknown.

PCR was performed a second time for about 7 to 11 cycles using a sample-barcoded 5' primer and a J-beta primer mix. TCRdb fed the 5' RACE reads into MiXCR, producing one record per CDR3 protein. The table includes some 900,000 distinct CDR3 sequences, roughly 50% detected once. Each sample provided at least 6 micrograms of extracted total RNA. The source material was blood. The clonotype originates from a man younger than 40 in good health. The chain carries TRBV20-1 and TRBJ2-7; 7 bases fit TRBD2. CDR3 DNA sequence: TGCAGTGCTGGCCACCAGTCGTTGGGAGGGTACGAGCAGTACTTC. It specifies CSAGHQSLGGYEQYF.